This T cell receptor (beta chain) is from a study of blood T cell repertoires in COVID-19. Generated by immunoSEQ multiplex PCR, the TCRdb table keeps only in-frame clones and is missing some. Counted here are under 250,000 clones, around 78% occurring once; the ten biggest clones make up approximately 2.6%. In this sample, this clone turned up once. The CDR3 runs 14 residues. The J segment lost 2 bases and the V segment lost 4 bases, leaving 3 bases of the junction unmatched. CDR1 is MDHEN, CDR2 SYDVKM, per germline. The V and J genes are TRBV28 and TRBJ2-5; 8 nucleotides match TRBD2. The sequence came from a woman between 70 and 85 years old with active or convalescent COVID-19. Specimen: peripheral blood. CDR3 DNA: TGTGCCAGCAGTTATACTAGCGGACAAGAGACCCAGTACTTC. This codes for CASSYTSGQETQYF.